What follows are 32 T cell receptor beta chains derived from one specimen sequenced in a study of TIL therapy for anti-PD-1-resistant metastatic lung cancer. The libraries were made with immunoSEQ v3. The assay was immunoSEQ multiplex PCR, and TCRdb's table has in-frame clones only and misses some. This table has approximately 40,000 clones, roughly 80% appearing once. The time point here: pre-treatment sample, taken before nivolumab and TIL therapy. The starting material was blood, obtained at baseline. Every receptor here comes from a person between 25 and 80 years old with non-small cell lung cancer.

The V gene is TRBV11-3, the J gene TRBJ2-3; 9 nucleotides line up with TRBD2. Germline loops: CDR1 SGHNT, CDR2 YENEEA. This CDR3 spans 18 amino acids. V lost 1 base to trimming and J lost 3 bases; unmatched junction nucleotides: 11. The CDR3 reads CASSLGQVAGAITDTQYF. In DNA form, the CDR3 reads TGTGCCAGCAGCTTAGGGCAGGTAGCGGGGGCAATAACAGATACGCAGTATTTT.

The chain is built from TRBV9 and TRBJ2-3; no definite D call. Germline CDR1 is SGDLS and CDR2 is YYNGEE. The length of the CDR3 is 14 residues. The V end was cut by 3 bases, the J end by 2 bases, with 10 bases between. CDR3 residues: CASSDQQSTDTQYF. For the CDR3, the DNA is TGTGCCAGCAGCGACCAACAATCCACAGATACGCAGTATTTT.

This clone showed up just a few times. In the same sample, other DNA sequences code for this CDR3. The chain carries TRBV28 and TRBJ1-5; D is unresolved. Per germline, CDR1 MDHEN and CDR2 SYDVKM. V was cut by 1 base and J by 5 bases, with 6 bases left in between. The CDR3 is made up of 13 amino acids. The CDR3 DNA sequence: TGTGCCAGCAGTTTATTGGGAGATCAGCCCCAGCATTTT. This sequence encodes CASSLLGDQPQHF. The full variable domain, its missing parts supplied by reference TRBV28 and TRBJ1-5, is DVKVTQSSRYLVKRTGEKVFLECVQDMDHENMFWYRQDPGLGLRLIYFSYDVKMKEKGDIPEGYSVSREKKERFSLILESASTNQTSMYLCASSLLGDQPQHFGDGTRLSIL.

This clone appeared a single time. The chain is built from TRBV12-5 and TRBJ2-7; 7 nucleotides line up with TRBD2. The trim removed 1 base at V and 4 bases at J, leaving 10 bases unmatched. The CDR3 runs to 16 residues. From germline, CDR1 is LGHNT and CDR2 FRNRAP. The CDR3 here is CASGLALGGSRYEQYF. The CDR3 nucleotides read TGTGCTAGTGGTTTGGCCCTCGGGGGGAGTCGATACGAGCAGTACTTC.

This clone appeared a few times. This rearrangement joins TRBV30 to TRBJ1-6, with 10 bases fitting TRBD1. Unmatched junction bases numbered 9, after V lost 3 bases and J lost 10 bases. Germline V CDR1 and CDR2: GTSNPN, SVGIG (reference sequence). The length of the CDR3 is 15 residues. The CDR3 loop is CAWRTRQGAESPLHF. The CDR3 nucleotides are TGTGCCTGGAGGACGAGACAGGGGGCAGAATCACCCCTCCACTTT. Complete variable domain (other parts from reference TRBV30 and TRBJ1-6): SQTIHQWPATLVQPVGSPLSLECTVEGTSNPNLYWYRQAAGRGLQLLFYSVGIGQISSEVPQNLSASRPQDRQFILSSKKLLLSDSGFYLCAWRTRQGAESPLHFGNGTRLTVT.

The gene calls are TRBV19 and TRBJ1-1, with D possibly TRBD1 on 6 matching bases. Trimming left V 7 bases short and J 1 base short, with 16 bases between. Germline CDR1 LNHDA, CDR2 SQIVND (reference sequence). The CDR3 consists of 15 residues. Here the CDR3 DNA reads TGTGCCAGTAAAATCGACGACAGGAGGAACACTGAAGCTTTCTTT. It translates to CASKIDDRRNTEAFF.

The chain couples TRBV5-4 to TRBJ2-7, with a tentative D call TRBD2 (5 bases). The V gene lost 3 bases and the J gene lost 0 bases, with 7 bases spanning the gap. CDR1 is SGHNT, CDR2 YYREEE, per germline (reference sequence). The CDR3 runs to 13 residues. The DNA for the CDR3 is TGTGCCAGCAGCTCGGACTTCTCCTACGAGCAGTACTTC. Translating gives CASSSDFSYEQYF.

This chain joins TRBV6-4 and TRBJ1-6, with D uncertain. Germline V lookup: CDR1 MRHNA, CDR2 SNTAGT. Between the trimmed V and J ends, which lost 2 bases and 7 bases, there was a span of 21 bases. This CDR3 is built from 18 residues. The CDR3 sequence is CASSDLPFGWAENSPLHF. Here the CDR3 DNA reads TGTGCCAGCAGTGACCTACCATTCGGCTGGGCGGAAAATTCACCCCTCCACTTT.

The CDR3 nucleotides are TGTGCCAGCAGCTCACTCCCCTCGAGAGAGACCCAGTACTTC. Its translation is CASSSLPSRETQYF. The gene calls are TRBV7-2 and TRBJ2-5; D unclear. Between the trimmed V and J ends, which lost 4 bases and 4 bases, there was a span of 13 bases. This CDR3 spans 14 amino acids. Germline CDR1 reads SGHTA; CDR2 reads FQGNSA.

V and J are TRBV30 and TRBJ2-7; 10 bases fit TRBD2. V lost 5 bases, J lost 6 bases, and 7 bases stayed unmatched. Germline V gene data show CDR1 as GTSNPN and CDR2 as SVGIG (reference sequence). The CDR3 spans 13 residues. The CDR3, as DNA: TGTGCCTGGTCTAGCGGGAGCTCCCCCGAGCAGTACTTC. Amino acids: CAWSSGSSPEQYF.

The chain joins TRBV28 to TRBJ2-1, with 7 bases aligning to TRBD2. This CDR3 contains 14 residues. Germline lookup yields CDR1 MDHEN and CDR2 SYDVKM. In nucleotides, the CDR3 is TGTACATCAGGGTTGGGAGGGCCTTACAATGAGCAGTTCTTC. Protein product: CTSGLGGPYNEQFF.

This chain connects TRBV7-2 to TRBJ2-3; 7 bases align to TRBD1. The CDR3 loop spans 13 amino acids. V lost 5 bases to trimming and J lost 6 bases; unmatched junction nucleotides: 5. Germline V lookup: CDR1 SGHTA, CDR2 FQGNSA. Here the CDR3 DNA reads TGTGCCAGCAGCGTACTCAGGGGGGATACGCAGTATTTT. Amino acid sequence: CASSVLRGDTQYF.

The chain combines TRBV7-9 with TRBJ1-1; TRBD1 aligns across 7 bases. V lost 5 bases and J lost 4; bases outside the gene matches: 13. The CDR3 contains 16 residues. CDR1 SEHNR and CDR2 FQNEAQ come from the germline V gene (reference sequence). CDR3 coding DNA: TGTGCCAGCAGCAAACGTGAAGGGGGCTGGGGCACTGAAGCTTTCTTT. This gives the protein CASSKREGGWGTEAFF.

The chain recombines TRBV6-5 with TRBJ1-5; TRBD1 matches 10 bases. The CDR3 covers 15 residues. The trim removed 4 bases at V and 4 bases at J, leaving 4 bases unmatched. CDR1 is MNHEY, CDR2 SVGAGI, per germline. Here the CDR3 DNA reads TGTGCCAGCAGTTCCCGGACAGGGGGGAATCAGCCCCAGCATTTT. Translation: CASSSRTGGNQPQHF.

J is TRBJ2-7 and V is TRBV25-1, with a tentative D call TRBD2 (6 bases). CDR1 is MGHDK and CDR2 is SYGVNS in the germline V gene. This CDR3 spans 14 amino acids. The V gene lost 4 bases and the J gene lost 4 bases, with 14 bases spanning the gap. CDR3 nucleotide sequence: TGTGCCAGCAGTGCTCCGGGAGCCAGATACGAGCAGTACTTC. Translation: CASSAPGARYEQYF.

The genes are TRBV7-9 and TRBJ1-1, with D perhaps matching TRBD1 (6 bases). From germline, CDR1 is SEHNR and CDR2 FQNEAQ (reference sequence). The CDR3 is 13 residues long. V was pared by 5 bases and J by 2 bases, with 9 bases between. The CDR3 loop reads CASSRTVNTEAFF. As DNA, the CDR3 is TGTGCCAGCAGCCGGACAGTTAACACTGAAGCTTTCTTT.

As for this clone: Germline is not matched at one junction end, which may reflect a read error. V usage is TRBV4-1 and J usage is TRBJ1-6, with 8 bases aligning to TRBD1. The length of the CDR3 is 14 residues. Per germline, CDR1 MGHRA and CDR2 YSYEKL. CDR3 sequence reads: CASSSTGEGSPLHF. CDR3 bases: TGTGCCAGCAGCTCGACAGGGGAGGGGTCACCCCTCCACTTT.

This rearrangement joins TRBV9 to TRBJ2-1; D is unresolved. Trimming took 4 bases from V and 6 from J, leaving 20 bases between them. Germline CDR1 is SGDLS and CDR2 is YYNGEE. CDR3 length: 16 residues. The DNA of the CDR3 is TGTGCCAGCAGCCTTCTCTCGTTTACCCCGCTCAATGAGCAGTTCTTC. Protein sequence: CASSLLSFTPLNEQFF.

The chain couples TRBV9 to TRBJ2-1, with a possible D match to TRBD2 (5 bases). The CDR3 runs to 14 residues. Germline loops: CDR1 SGDLS, CDR2 YYNGEE. The germline V and J ends were trimmed by 0 bases and 6 bases, with 10 bases remaining between them. The CDR3 loop reads CASSVVGVANEQFF. The CDR3 DNA is TGTGCCAGCAGCGTAGTCGGGGTAGCCAATGAGCAGTTCTTC.

This chain's CDR3 is CASSFHPGNTEAFF. The DNA of the CDR3 is TGTGCCAGCAGCTTTCATCCCGGGAACACTGAAGCTTTCTTT. V gene TRBV7-3 combines with J gene TRBJ1-1; D is ambiguous. V was shortened by 3 bases and J by 1 base, with 9 bases between the two germline ends. The CDR3 extends over 14 amino acids. CDR1 is SGHTA and CDR2 is FQGTGA in the germline V gene.

CDR3 sequence (DNA): TGTGCCAGCAGTCCGCTAATTAGCACAGATACGCAGTATTTT. Protein product: CASSPLISTDTQYF. V is TRBV6-6 and J is TRBJ2-3; no clear D. Germline V gene sequence: CDR1 MNHNY, CDR2 SVGAGI (reference sequence). The CDR3 length is 14 residues. V shed 5 bases and J shed 0 bases, with 9 bases lying between them.

This clone was detected a few times. The chain joins TRBV19 to TRBJ2-7; D gene uncertain. V lost 8 bases and J lost 2, with 13 bases in between. Germline assignment: CDR1 LNHDA and CDR2 SQIVND (reference sequence). This CDR3 spans 13 amino acids. The CDR3 region is CASPYPPPYEQYF. The CDR3 nucleotides read TGTGCCAGTCCATACCCTCCGCCCTACGAGCAGTACTTC.

The CDR3 spells CASSFRGWSPLHF. CDR3 bases: TGTGCCAGCAGTTTTCGGGGTTGGTCACCCCTCCACTTT. V usage is TRBV28 and J usage is TRBJ1-6; no reliable D call. Trimming cost V 3 bases and J 10 bases, with 10 bases left between them. The CDR3 covers 13 residues. Germline lookup yields CDR1 MDHEN and CDR2 SYDVKM.

The rearrangement joins TRBV5-1 to TRBJ2-3, with a tentative D call TRBD2 (8 bases). Germline-derived CDR1 and CDR2 are SGHRS and YFSETQ. V dropped 1 base and J dropped 1 base, with 16 bases sitting between them. CDR3 length: 17 amino acids. CDR3 DNA: TGCGCCAGCAGCTTGTGGGGACTAGGGGGCGGCACAGATACGCAGTATTTT. This translates into CASSLWGLGGGTDTQYF. Based on the CDR3 plus reference TRBV5-1 and TRBJ2-3, the full variable domain is KAGVTQTPRYLIKTRGQQVTLSCSPISGHRSVSWYQQTPGQGLQFLFEYFSETQRNKGNFPGRFSGRQFSNSRSEMNVSTLELGDSALYLCASSLWGLGGGTDTQYFGPGTRLTVL.

This sequence joins TRBV6-5 and TRBJ2-3; 8 nucleotides agree with TRBD2. V gave up 1 base and J gave up 4 bases; unmatched junction bases: 4. CDR3 length: 15 amino acids. Germline values: CDR1 MNHEY, CDR2 SVGAGI. The CDR3 sequence: CASSYYGGGSDTQYF. The CDR3 bases are TGTGCCAGCAGTTACTATGGCGGGGGGTCAGATACGCAGTATTTT.

The gene calls are TRBV6-6 and TRBJ2-1; no clear D. Germline-derived CDR1 and CDR2 are MNHNY and SVGAGI (reference sequence). This CDR3 has 12 residues. V dropped 6 bases and J dropped 1 base, with 4 bases sitting between them. CDR3 in DNA: TGTGCCAGCAGGGGTTCCTACAATGAGCAGTTCTTC. Its translation: CASRGSYNEQFF.

The gene calls are TRBV7-3 and TRBJ1-1, with no clear D. Between the trimmed V and J ends, which lost 2 bases and 3 bases, there was a span of 10 bases. This CDR3 spans 14 amino acids. The germline CDR1 and CDR2 sequences are SGHTA and FQGTGA. Written as DNA, the CDR3 is TGTGCCAGCAGCTTATTCATGAGTCACACTGAAGCTTTCTTT. Translating it yields CASSLFMSHTEAFF. Full variable domain (rest looked up from reference TRBV7-3 and TRBJ1-1): GAGVSQTPSNKVTEKGKYVELRCDPISGHTALYWYRQSLGQGPEFLIYFQGTGAADDSGLPNDRFFAVRPEGSVSTLKIQRTERGDSAVYLCASSLFMSHTEAFFGQGTRLTVV.

This chain joins TRBV29-1 and TRBJ2-1, with 9 bases matching TRBD2. The CDR3 consists of 16 residues. Trimming cost V 6 bases and J 6 bases; bases outside gene matches: 15. Germline V gene sequence: CDR1 SQVTM, CDR2 ANQGSEA. CDR3 nucleotides: TGCAGCGTCGCCTCTGGGTTAGCGGGAGCGCGCAATGAGCAGTTCTTC. This translates into CSVASGLAGARNEQFF.

This clone was counted between two and nine times. V gene TRBV28 combines with J gene TRBJ2-7; TRBD1 matches 8 bases. The CDR3 is made up of 13 amino acids. Germline V CDR1 and CDR2: MDHEN, SYDVKM. V was clipped by 6 bases and J by 3 bases; unmatched bases: 4. The CDR3 nucleotides are TGTGCCAGCAGATCTGGACAGGGCTACGAGCAGTACTTC. Translating gives CASRSGQGYEQYF.

Only a few counts were recorded for this clone. The V gene is TRBV5-6, the J gene TRBJ1-2; 7 bases are shared with TRBD1. Losses at the gene ends were 4 bases for V and 2 bases for J; bases not matched to a gene: 5. The germline V gene has CDR1 SGHDT and CDR2 YYEEEE. The CDR3 totals 14 residues. CDR3 in amino acids: CASSDTQGNYGYTF. In nucleotides, the CDR3 is TGTGCCAGCAGCGATACACAGGGGAACTATGGCTACACCTTC.

The V gene is TRBV4-1, the J gene TRBJ1-6, with a tentative D call TRBD1 (6 bases). Trimming pared 4 bases from V and 3 bases from J, leaving 13 bases between. This CDR3 region has 16 residues. In germline, CDR1 is MGHRA, CDR2 YSYEKL. CDR3 in amino acids: CASSPDGTNYNSPLHF. In nucleotides, the CDR3 is TGCGCCAGCAGCCCAGACGGGACAAACTATAATTCACCCCTCCACTTT.

The CDR3 loop reads CASSELAGGRTDTQYF. The CDR3 DNA follows: TGTGCCAGCAGTGAACTAGCGGGGGGCCGCACAGATACGCAGTATTTT. The J gene is TRBJ2-3, the V gene TRBV2, with 11 bases that match TRBD2. This CDR3 has 16 residues. Trimming at V came to 2 bases and at J to 1 base, leaving 2 bases not matched to a gene. CDR1 is SNHLY, CDR2 FYNNEI, per germline.